Presented here are 11 T cell receptor beta chains from one specimen sequenced in a study of vaccination and CD4 T cells after COVID-19. With the Oncomine TCR Beta short-read assay, DNA from cultured CD4+ T cells was sequenced. TCRdb analysed the PCR reads with MiXCR anew, one entry per CDR3 protein. The sample carries 12,000 or so distinct CDR3 sequences, 40% to 60% recorded once. The treatment denotes: roughly ten-day PBMC culture with coronavirus spike peptide pools or control peptides (ViraFEST assay). For these TCRs, the target antigens are not known. Sequencing was carried out using CD4+ T cells from blood, cultured in vitro. The receptors derive from a human donor who had recovered from COVID-19.

V is TRBV7-2 and J is TRBJ2-7; D call uncertain. V dropped 0 bases and J dropped 6 bases, with 6 bases sitting between them. The germline V gene has CDR1 SGHTA and CDR2 FQGNSA. This CDR3 has 12 amino acids. CDR3 DNA: TGTGCCAGCAGCTTAGCAGGGCGCGAGCAGTACTTC. Protein sequence: CASSLAGREQYF.

This chain links TRBV4-1 with TRBJ2-3; D not resolved. CDR1 is MGHRA and CDR2 is YSYEKL in the germline V gene. This CDR3 is 15 amino acids long. V dropped 1 base and J dropped 5 bases, with 13 bases sitting between them. The CDR3 loop is CASSQVVRTRDTQYF. Written as DNA, the CDR3 is TGCGCCAGCAGCCAAGTGGTACGGACGAGAGATACGCAGTATTTT.

This clonotype appeared a few times. The genes are TRBV2 and TRBJ1-5; D possibly corresponds to TRBD1 (5 bases). This CDR3 is 15 amino acids long. V lost 7 bases, J lost 4 bases, and 17 bases lay in between. The germline gives CDR1 SNHLY, CDR2 FYNNEI. The CDR3 region has the DNA TGTGCCAGCAAAGAGGCCCGGGGCGCAAATCAGCCCCAGCATTTT. Residues: CASKEARGANQPQHF. Variable domain in full (rest from reference TRBV2 and TRBJ1-5): EPEVTQTPSHQVTQMGQEVILRCVPISNHLYFYWYRQILGQKVEFLVSFYNNEISEKSEIFDDQFSVERPDGSNFTLKIRSTKLEDSAMYFCASKEARGANQPQHFGDGTRLSIL.

The rearrangement joins TRBV20-1 to TRBJ2-2; 7 bases line up with TRBD2. The CDR3 sequence is 13 residues long. V shed 7 bases, J shed 7 bases, and the junction held 9 bases outside the gene matches. Germline CDR1 is DFQATT and CDR2 is SNEGSKA (reference sequence). This CDR3 reads CSVRREPNGELFF. Written as DNA, the CDR3 is TGCAGTGTAAGGCGGGAGCCAAACGGGGAGCTGTTTTTT.

The chain employs TRBV6-2 or TRBV6-3 and TRBJ2-7, with 8 bases fitting TRBD1. With V trimmed by 7 bases and J by 3 bases, 8 bases remained unmatched. Per germline, CDR1 MNHEY and CDR2 SVGEGT. The CDR3 has 14 residues. In nucleotides, the CDR3 is TGTGCCAGCACCCAAGGACAGGGAGACTACGAGCAGTACTTC. Protein sequence: CASTQGQGDYEQYF.

The J gene is TRBJ2-2, the V gene TRBV20-1, with D unresolved. This CDR3 spans 14 amino acids. V was cut by 0 bases and J by 6 bases, with 11 bases left in between. From germline, CDR1 is DFQATT and CDR2 SNEGSKA (reference sequence). CDR3 sequence: CSARDGTAAGELFF. The CDR3 DNA reads TGCAGTGCTAGAGATGGTACTGCAGCCGGGGAGCTGTTTTTT.

CDR3 sequence (DNA): TGTGCCTGGAATCCGTTCACAGATACGCAGTATTTT. Protein sequence: CAWNPFTDTQYF. V is TRBV30 and J is TRBJ2-3; unclear D gene. Looked up from germline, CDR1 is GTSNPN and CDR2 is SVGIG (reference sequence). The CDR3 runs 12 residues. The V end was cut by 4 bases, the J end by 2 bases, with 7 bases between.

CDR3 nucleotides: TGTGCCAGCAGCTTATCTACAACAGGGGGAAGGTTTGAAAAACTGTTTTTT. Encoded protein: CASSLSTTGGRFEKLFF. The chain recombines TRBV7-8 with TRBJ1-4; 8 bases match TRBD1. CDR1 is SGHVS, CDR2 FQNEAQ, per germline. CDR3 length: 17 amino acids. V lost 2 bases and J lost 7; bases outside the gene matches: 12.

The chain carries TRBV6-1 and TRBJ1-6; D not certain. The V gene lost 7 bases and the J gene lost 9 bases, with 13 bases spanning the gap. The CDR3 spans 13 residues. Germline CDR1 reads MNHNS; CDR2 reads SASEGT. CDR3: CASTTLLSSPLHF. The DNA of the CDR3 is TGTGCCAGCACGACTCTTTTGAGTTCACCCCTCCACTTT.

A few counts support this clonotype. The J gene is TRBJ2-2, the V gene TRBV19, with D unresolved. Germline values: CDR1 LNHDA, CDR2 SQIVND (reference sequence). Trimming took 4 bases from V and 5 from J, leaving 8 bases between them. CDR3 length: 13 residues. The DNA of the CDR3 is TGTGCCAGTAGTAATCATCGGACCGGGGAGCTGTTTTTT. Its protein product is CASSNHRTGELFF.

The gene calls are TRBV7-8 and TRBJ2-7; 13 nucleotides agree with TRBD2. Per the germline V gene, CDR1 is SGHVS and CDR2 is FQNEAQ. The V and J ends lost 5 bases and 2 bases, in that order; junction bases with no gene match: 6. CDR3 length: 16 amino acids. The CDR3 protein is CASSPGLAGVTYEQYF. CDR3 bases: TGTGCCAGCAGCCCCGGACTAGCGGGAGTTACCTACGAGCAGTACTTC.